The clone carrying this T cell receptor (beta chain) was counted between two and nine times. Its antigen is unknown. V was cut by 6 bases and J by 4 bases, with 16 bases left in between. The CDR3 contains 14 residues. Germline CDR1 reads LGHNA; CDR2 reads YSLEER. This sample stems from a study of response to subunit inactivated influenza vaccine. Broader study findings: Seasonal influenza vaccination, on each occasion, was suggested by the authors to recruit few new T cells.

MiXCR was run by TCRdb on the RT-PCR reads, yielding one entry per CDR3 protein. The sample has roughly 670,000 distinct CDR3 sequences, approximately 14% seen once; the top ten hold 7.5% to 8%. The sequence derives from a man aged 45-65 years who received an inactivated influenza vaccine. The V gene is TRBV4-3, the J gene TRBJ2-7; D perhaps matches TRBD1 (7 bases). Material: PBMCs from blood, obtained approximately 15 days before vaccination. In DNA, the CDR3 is TGCGCCAGCAGTCTGAGGGGGGACAGTTACGAGCAGTACTTC. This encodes CASSLRGDSYEQYF.